This entry lists 28 T cell receptor beta chains sequenced from one sample in a study of OX40 agonist ivuxolimab in advanced cancers. The repertoire was sequenced with immunoSEQ multiplex PCR; TCRdb's copy has only in-frame clones and lacks some. The sample has over 85,000 clones, about 85% seen once; the top ten hold about 1.1%. The sample in question was CD4+ or CD8+ T cells sorted from blood, obtained in a trial of the OX40 agonist ivuxolimab. The origin of the receptors is an adult with an advanced solid tumor such as melanoma, head and neck, liver or kidney cancer.

The rearrangement uses TRBV11-3 and TRBJ2-7, with D tentatively TRBD1 (5 bases). This CDR3 spans 14 amino acids. Germline loops: CDR1 SGHNT, CDR2 YENEEA. Trimming cost V 1 base and J 3 bases, with 10 bases left between them. CDR3 coding DNA: TGTGCCAGCAGCTTAGTAGCACAGGTCTACGAGCAGTACGTC. Translated, it gives CASSLVAQVYEQYV.

V usage is TRBV7-9 and J usage is TRBJ1-1, with unresolved D. CDR1 is SEHNR, CDR2 FQNEAQ, per germline (reference sequence). This CDR3 region has 14 residues. Trimming cost V 1 base and J 0 bases, with 6 bases left between them. DNA of the CDR3: TGTGCCAGCAGCTTAGGTGCCTTGAACACTGAAGCTTTCTTT. This gives the protein CASSLGALNTEAFF.

V gene TRBV5-4 combines with J gene TRBJ1-4; D remains ambiguous. Germline CDR1 is SGHNT and CDR2 is YYREEE (reference sequence). Trimming removed 2 bases at V and 5 bases at J, with 7 bases between. The CDR3 is made up of 13 amino acids. CDR3 residues: CASSFSGNEKLFF. CDR3 sequence (DNA): TGTGCCAGCAGCTTCAGCGGGAATGAAAAACTGTTTTTT.

This clone was observed once. This rearrangement joins TRBV10-3 to TRBJ2-5, with 10 bases aligning to TRBD2. This CDR3 is built from 15 residues. V was clipped by 4 bases and J by 3 bases; unmatched bases: 5. From germline, CDR1 is ENHRY and CDR2 SYGVKD. CDR3: CAISAPSGGEETQYF. The DNA for the CDR3 is TGTGCCATCAGTGCACCCAGCGGGGGGGAAGAGACCCAGTACTTC.

This clone was observed once. The chain uses TRBV2 and TRBJ2-7; TRBD1 agrees at 7 bases. CDR3 length: 13 amino acids. With 7 bases clipped from V and 8 bases from J, the junction kept 11 bases outside the gene matches. The germline CDR1 and CDR2 sequences are SNHLY and FYNNEI. The CDR3 protein is CASILGQAQKQYF. For the CDR3, the DNA is TGTGCCAGCATTCTAGGACAGGCCCAAAAGCAGTACTTC.

The V gene is TRBV28, the J gene TRBJ2-5, with 7 nucleotides matching TRBD2. Unmatched junction bases numbered 7, after V lost 2 bases and J lost 4 bases. This CDR3 contains 15 residues. The V gene's germline CDR1 is MDHEN and CDR2 SYDVKM. The CDR3 sequence is CASSLGRGRSETQYF. The CDR3 DNA sequence: TGTGCCAGCAGTTTAGGGCGCGGGAGATCAGAGACCCAGTACTTC.

This clone was seen a single time. The chain couples TRBV7-2 to TRBJ2-1, with 8 nucleotides matching TRBD1. This CDR3 contains 13 residues. The V segment lost 3 bases and the J segment 12 bases; nucleotides outside the gene matches: 7. The germline CDR1 and CDR2 sequences are SGHTA and FQGNSA. CDR3 sequence reads: CASSLGADRGQFF. The CDR3 bases are TGTGCCAGCAGCTTGGGCGCCGACAGGGGGCAGTTCTTC.

The chain has TRBV5-1 and TRBJ2-3; 11 nucleotides align to TRBD2. Germline V gives CDR1 SGHRS, CDR2 YFSETQ. The J segment lost 5 bases and the V segment lost 2 bases, leaving 4 bases of the junction unmatched. CDR3 length equals 15 residues. CDR3 residues: CASSFSGTSGDTQYF. Written as DNA, the CDR3 is TGCGCCAGCAGCTTCTCCGGGACTAGCGGAGATACGCAGTATTTT.

With regard to this clone: At the DNA level, this CDR3 is encoded by other sequences in the same sample as well. The V gene is TRBV7-9, the J gene TRBJ2-3; 10 bases are shared with TRBD2. Trimming removed 1 base from V and 3 bases from J; junction bases left unmatched: 7. The CDR3 contains 17 residues. Germline values: CDR1 SEHNR, CDR2 FQNEAQ (reference sequence). The CDR3, as DNA: TGTGCCAGCAGCTTAGGGGCTAGCGGGGGATTGACAGATACGCAGTATTTT. This translates into CASSLGASGGLTDTQYF.

Only a few counts were recorded for this clone. The CDR3 sequence is CASSDRTGNSNEQFF. CDR3 DNA: TGTGCCAGCAGTGATCGGACAGGGAACTCCAATGAGCAGTTCTTC. The chain is built from TRBV6-1 and TRBJ2-1, with 8 bases lining up with TRBD1. The CDR3 has 15 amino acids. V trimming: 3 bases; J trimming: 6 bases; junction bases outside the gene matches: 7. Germline lookup yields CDR1 MNHNS and CDR2 SASEGT.

The V call is TRBV19, the J call TRBJ1-1; no clear D gene. Trimming cost V 1 base and J 0 bases, with 9 bases left between them. The CDR3 sequence is 15 residues long. Germline assignment: CDR1 LNHDA and CDR2 SQIVND (reference sequence). The CDR3 sequence is CASSIVAGLNTEAFF. In DNA, the CDR3 is TGTGCCAGTAGTATAGTAGCGGGTTTGAACACTGAAGCTTTCTTT. Complete variable domain (other parts from reference TRBV19 and TRBJ1-1): DGGITQSPKYLFRKEGQNVTLSCEQNLNHDAMYWYRQDPGQGLRLIYYSQIVNDFQKGDIAEGYSVSREKKESFPLTVTSAQKNPTAFYLCASSIVAGLNTEAFFGQGTRLTVV.

This clone was seen a single time. V usage is TRBV6-1 and J usage is TRBJ1-4, with TRBD1 matching 7 bases. There are 13 residues in the CDR3. The V segment lost 11 bases and the J segment 4 bases; nucleotides outside the gene matches: 7. Germline V lookup: CDR1 MNHNS, CDR2 SASEGT. The DNA for the CDR3 is TGTGCCTCCAGGGGGGCAATTAATGAAAAACTGTTTTTT. The encoded protein is CASRGAINEKLFF.

This clone was seen only a few times. The chain is built from TRBV7-2 and TRBJ1-3; D may be TRBD1 (6 bases). The CDR3 runs 16 residues. The V gene lost 0 bases and the J gene lost 0 bases, with 9 bases spanning the gap. Germline CDR1 is SGHTA and CDR2 is FQGNSA. CDR3 in amino acids: CASSLAGGFSGNTIYF. The CDR3 region has the DNA TGTGCCAGCAGCTTAGCTGGGGGCTTCTCTGGAAACACCATATATTTT.

Only one count was recorded for this clone. The chain joins TRBV5-1 to TRBJ1-3; the D is unclear. Looked up from germline, CDR1 is SGHRS and CDR2 is YFSETQ. The CDR3 contains 12 residues. Deletions cut 2 bases from V and 3 bases from J, with 3 bases between. CDR3 DNA: TGCGCCAGCAGCTTTAATGGAAACACCATATATTTT. Amino acid sequence: CASSFNGNTIYF.

The chain joins TRBV7-9 to TRBJ1-4, with 7 nucleotides matching TRBD1. The CDR3 contains 15 residues. The germline CDR1 and CDR2 sequences are SEHNR and FQNEAQ (reference sequence). With V trimmed by 3 bases and J by 6 bases, 7 bases remained unmatched. In DNA form, the CDR3 reads TGTGCCAGCAGCTTGAGACAGGGTGCTTATGAAAAACTGTTTTTT. This gives the protein CASSLRQGAYEKLFF.

J is TRBJ1-2 and V is TRBV10-2; 7 positions agree with TRBD1. The CDR3 is 12 amino acids. Germline CDR1 is WSHSY and CDR2 is SAAADI. V was clipped by 6 bases and J by 6 bases; unmatched bases: 4. The CDR3 nucleotides are TGCGCCAGCAGATGGGACAGCGATGGCTACACCTTC. Translating it yields CASRWDSDGYTF.

The chain has TRBV7-9 and TRBJ1-3; D remains ambiguous. Germline lookup yields CDR1 SEHNR and CDR2 FQNEAQ (reference sequence). CDR3 length: 14 residues. The V gene lost 7 bases and the J gene lost 0 bases, with 10 bases spanning the gap. CDR3 region: CASIGGNSGNTIYF. Here the CDR3 DNA reads TGTGCCAGCATCGGAGGGAACTCTGGAAACACCATATATTTT. Full variable domain (missing parts from reference TRBV7-9 and TRBJ1-3): DTGVSQNPRHKITKRGQNVTFRCDPISEHNRLYWYRQTLGQGPEFLTYFQNEAQLEKSRLLSDRFSAERPKGSFSTLEIQRTEQGDSAMYLCASIGGNSGNTIYFGEGSWLTVV.

This chain uses TRBV28 with TRBJ1-5; the D gene is possibly TRBD1 (6 bases). The CDR3 extends over 13 amino acids. Trimming cost V 3 bases and J 9 bases, with 12 bases left between them. CDR1 and CDR2 from the germline V gene are MDHEN and SYDVKM. The CDR3: CASSFEGVRPQHF. The CDR3 nucleotides are TGTGCCAGCAGTTTTGAGGGGGTTCGGCCCCAGCATTTT.

J is TRBJ2-3 and V is TRBV7-2; 9 bases are a match to TRBD2. The CDR3 sequence is 15 residues long. Unmatched junction bases numbered 9, after V lost 5 bases and J lost 6 bases. Germline V gene lookup returns CDR1 SGHTA and CDR2 FQGNSA. CDR3 nucleotide sequence: TGTGCCAGCAGCGTCGTGGTAGCGGGGGCGGATACGCAGTATTTT. As protein: CASSVVVAGADTQYF. Complete variable domain (other parts from reference TRBV7-2 and TRBJ2-3): GAGVSQSPSNKVTEKGKDVELRCDPISGHTALYWYRQSLGQGLEFLIYFQGNSAPDKSGLPSDRFSAERTGGSVSTLTIQRTQQEDSAVYLCASSVVVAGADTQYFGPGTRLTVL.

The chain recombines TRBV6-1 with TRBJ2-7, with TRBD2 matching over 8 bases. Trimming removed 4 bases from V and 5 bases from J; junction bases left unmatched: 4. CDR3 length equals 13 residues. The germline gives CDR1 MNHNS, CDR2 SASEGT. In DNA, the CDR3 is TGTGCCAGCAGTGCTGCCGGGGGGGACGAGCAGTACGTC. Amino acids: CASSAAGGDEQYV.

The CDR3 is CASSEWGRSYEQYF. The CDR3 DNA reads as TGTGCCAGCAGTGAATGGGGGCGTTCTTACGAGCAGTACTTC. The chain uses TRBV6-1 and TRBJ2-7, with D tentatively TRBD1 (6 bases). This CDR3 contains 14 residues. The V gene lost 2 bases and the J gene lost 4 bases, with 12 bases spanning the gap. Germline values: CDR1 MNHNS, CDR2 SASEGT.

This chain links TRBV7-2 with TRBJ2-7; 8 bases line up with TRBD2. The CDR3 runs to 15 residues. Germline CDR1 SGHTA, CDR2 FQGNSA. With 3 bases clipped from V and 5 bases from J, the junction kept 9 bases outside the gene matches. CDR3 region: CASSFGRGGWNEQYF. CDR3 nucleotide sequence: TGTGCCAGCAGCTTCGGCCGGGGGGGATGGAACGAGCAGTACTTC.

The chain combines TRBV7-6 with TRBJ1-3; 7 nucleotides agree with TRBD1. The trim removed 0 bases at V and 0 bases at J, leaving 2 bases unmatched. Germline assignment: CDR1 SGHVS and CDR2 FNYEAQ. The CDR3 length is 16 residues. The CDR3 reads CASSLAQGISGNTIYF. The DNA for the CDR3 is TGTGCCAGCAGCTTAGCACAGGGGATCTCTGGAAACACCATATATTTT.

The chain joins TRBV19 to TRBJ1-4, with no clear D. V dropped 7 bases and J dropped 13 bases, with 22 bases sitting between them. The CDR3 sequence is 14 residues long. Germline lookup yields CDR1 LNHDA and CDR2 SQIVND (reference sequence). The CDR3 loop reads CASTLSAGSLRLFF. Here the CDR3 DNA reads TGTGCCAGTACCCTATCAGCTGGCAGTTTAAGACTGTTTTTT.

This rearrangement joins TRBV5-6 to TRBJ1-3; TRBD1 matches at 7 bases. J lost 7 bases, V lost 4 bases, and 17 bases had no gene match. Germline V gene sequence: CDR1 SGHDT, CDR2 YYEEEE. The CDR3 is made up of 17 amino acids. CDR3 sequence reads: CASSPQGTSRILNTIYF. The CDR3 nucleotides are TGTGCCAGCAGCCCACAGGGGACCTCTAGGATCCTGAACACCATATATTTT. The full variable domain, rest sourced from reference TRBV5-6 and TRBJ1-3, is DAGVTQSPTHLIKTRGQQVTLRCSPKSGHDTVSWYQQALGQGPQFIFQYYEEEERQRGNFPDRFSGHQFPNYSSELNVNALLLGDSALYLCASSPQGTSRILNTIYFGEGSWLTVV.

The chain combines TRBV19 with TRBJ1-5; 8 positions match TRBD1. The CDR3 is 17 residues long. The trim removed 1 base at V and 3 bases at J, leaving 8 bases unmatched. The germline gives CDR1 LNHDA, CDR2 SQIVND (reference sequence). The CDR3 sequence: CASSIAIGQGTNQPQHF. CDR3 nucleotides: TGTGCCAGTAGTATAGCAATTGGACAGGGCACCAATCAGCCCCAGCATTTT.

This clone was seen a single time. J is TRBJ1-4 and V is TRBV30; D possibly corresponds to TRBD1 (5 bases). The CDR3 contains 15 residues. Between the trimmed V and J ends, which lost 4 bases and 3 bases, there was a span of 15 bases. From germline, CDR1 is GTSNPN and CDR2 SVGIG (reference sequence). The CDR3 sequence is CAWTQRGGANEKLFF. CDR3 nucleotides: TGTGCCTGGACTCAACGCGGGGGAGCTAATGAAAAACTGTTTTTT.

This chain links TRBV4-3 with TRBJ2-3; D unresolved. The CDR3 loop spans 15 amino acids. The V end was cut by 0 bases, the J end by 3 bases, with 10 bases between. CDR1 and CDR2 from the germline V gene are LGHNA and YSLEER. The CDR3 loop reads CASSQDHRPTDTQYF. The CDR3 DNA sequence: TGCGCCAGCAGCCAAGATCATAGGCCAACAGATACGCAGTATTTT.